In its sample, the clone carrying this TCR beta chain was seen many times. Per sequencing run, 15-18 subjects together gave over 180 million TCR-beta sequences. TCRdb re-derived calls from the 5' RACE reads in MiXCR, one entry per CDR3 protein. The profile shows tens of thousands of distinct CDR3 sequences, 4.5% to 5.5% of them singletons. The sample is drawn from a study of neurological immune-mediated disorders. CDR3 length equals 14 residues. CDR1 and CDR2 (germline): SQVTM, ANQGSEA. With V trimmed by 4 bases and J by 4 bases, 4 bases remained unmatched. The V gene is TRBV29-1, the J gene TRBJ1-2, with TRBD1 matching over 12 bases. The TCR was taken from a young man with multiple sclerosis. Source material: PBMCs. CDR3 region: CSVVGTGGGYGYTF. For the CDR3, the DNA is TGCAGCGTTGTGGGGACAGGGGGCGGCTATGGCTACACCTTC.